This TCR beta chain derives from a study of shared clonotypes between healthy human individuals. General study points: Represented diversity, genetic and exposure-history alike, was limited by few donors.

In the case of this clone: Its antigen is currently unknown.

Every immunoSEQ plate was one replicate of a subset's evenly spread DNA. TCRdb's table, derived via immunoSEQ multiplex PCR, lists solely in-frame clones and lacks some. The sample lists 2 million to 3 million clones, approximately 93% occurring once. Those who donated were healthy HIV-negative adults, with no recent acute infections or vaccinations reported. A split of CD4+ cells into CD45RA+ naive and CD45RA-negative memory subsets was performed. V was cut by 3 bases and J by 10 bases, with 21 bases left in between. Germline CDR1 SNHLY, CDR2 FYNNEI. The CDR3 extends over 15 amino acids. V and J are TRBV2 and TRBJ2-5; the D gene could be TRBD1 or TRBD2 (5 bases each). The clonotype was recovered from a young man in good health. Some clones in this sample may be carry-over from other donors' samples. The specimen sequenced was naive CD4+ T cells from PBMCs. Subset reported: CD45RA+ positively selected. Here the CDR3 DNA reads TGTGCCAGCAGTGATTTAGTTACAGAGGCTGGGGGCCAGTACTTC. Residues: CASSDLVTEAGGQYF. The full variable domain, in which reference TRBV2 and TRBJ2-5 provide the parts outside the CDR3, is EPEVTQTPSHQVTQMGQEVILRCVPISNHLYFYWYRQILGQKVEFLVSFYNNEISEKSEIFDDQFSVERPDGSNFTLKIRSTKLEDSAMYFCASSDLVTEAGGQYFGPGTRLLVL.